The T cell receptor beta chain under discussion was sequenced for a study of control samples from healthy donors and cancer patients. Using immunoSEQ multiplex PCR, the repertoire was profiled, and TCRdb retains in-frame clones only, with some absent. The sample includes about 180,000 clones, around 90% of them seen just once. The germline CDR1 and CDR2 sequences are WNHNN and SYGVQD (reference sequence). This CDR3 has 12 residues. V lost 2 bases to trimming and J lost 0 bases, with 2 bases between them. The genes are TRBV10-1 and TRBJ2-7; D gene ambiguous. The origin of this receptor is a man aged 25-40 years in good health. The sequencing sample was made of blood. The CDR3: CASSENSYEQYF. CDR3 sequence (DNA): TGCGCCAGCAGTGAGAACTCCTACGAGCAGTACTTC.